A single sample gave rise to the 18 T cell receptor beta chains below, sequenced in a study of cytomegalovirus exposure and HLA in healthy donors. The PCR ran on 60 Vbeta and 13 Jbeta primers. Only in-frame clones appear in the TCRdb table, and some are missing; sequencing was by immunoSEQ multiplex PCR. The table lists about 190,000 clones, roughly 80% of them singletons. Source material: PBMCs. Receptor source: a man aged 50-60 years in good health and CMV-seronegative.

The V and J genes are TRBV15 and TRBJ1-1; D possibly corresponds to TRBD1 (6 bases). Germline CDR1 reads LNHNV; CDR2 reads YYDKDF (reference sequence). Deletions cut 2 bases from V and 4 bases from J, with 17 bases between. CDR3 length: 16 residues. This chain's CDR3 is CATSRSLQGSGTEAFF. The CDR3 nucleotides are TGTGCCACCAGCAGATCCCTCCAGGGGTCCGGCACTGAAGCTTTCTTT.

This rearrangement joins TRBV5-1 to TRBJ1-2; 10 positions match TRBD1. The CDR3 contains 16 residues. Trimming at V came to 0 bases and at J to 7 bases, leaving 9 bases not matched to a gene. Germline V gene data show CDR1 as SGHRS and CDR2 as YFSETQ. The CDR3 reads CASSLAADRGIGGYTF. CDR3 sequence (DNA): TGCGCCAGCAGCTTGGCCGCGGACAGGGGGATTGGTGGCTACACCTTC.

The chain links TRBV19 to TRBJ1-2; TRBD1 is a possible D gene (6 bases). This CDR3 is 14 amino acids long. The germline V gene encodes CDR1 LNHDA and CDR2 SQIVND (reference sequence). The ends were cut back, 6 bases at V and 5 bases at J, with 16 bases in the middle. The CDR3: CASRPHGGAYGYTF. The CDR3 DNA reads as TGTGCCAGTAGGCCCCATGGGGGGGCGTATGGCTACACCTTC.

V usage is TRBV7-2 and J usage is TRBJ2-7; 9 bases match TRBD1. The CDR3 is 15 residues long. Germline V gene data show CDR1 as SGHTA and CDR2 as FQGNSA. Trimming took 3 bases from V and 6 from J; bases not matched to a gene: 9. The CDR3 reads CASSFSGQGRREQYF. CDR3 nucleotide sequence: TGTGCCAGCAGCTTCTCGGGACAGGGAAGGCGCGAGCAGTACTTC.

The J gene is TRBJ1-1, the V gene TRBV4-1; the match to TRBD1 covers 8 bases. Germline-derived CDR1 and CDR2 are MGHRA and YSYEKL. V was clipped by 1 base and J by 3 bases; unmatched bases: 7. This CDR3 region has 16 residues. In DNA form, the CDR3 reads TGCGCCAGCAGCCAAGGGACAGGGTACTTTCACACTGAAGCTTTCTTT. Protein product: CASSQGTGYFHTEAFF.

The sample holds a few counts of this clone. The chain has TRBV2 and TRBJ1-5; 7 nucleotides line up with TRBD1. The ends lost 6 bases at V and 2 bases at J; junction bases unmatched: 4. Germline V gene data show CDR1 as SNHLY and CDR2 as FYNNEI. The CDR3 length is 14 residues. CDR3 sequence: CASRGGTGNQPQHF. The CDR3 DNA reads TGTGCCAGCAGAGGTGGGACAGGCAATCAGCCCCAGCATTTT.

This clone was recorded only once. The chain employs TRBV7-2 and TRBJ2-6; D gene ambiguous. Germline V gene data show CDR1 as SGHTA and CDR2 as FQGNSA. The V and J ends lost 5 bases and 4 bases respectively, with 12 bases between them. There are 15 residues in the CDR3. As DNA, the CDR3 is TGTGCCAGCAGCCAACGGCGGTGGGGGGCCAACGTCCTGACTTTC. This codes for CASSQRRWGANVLTF.

In DNA form, the CDR3 reads TGCAGCGTTGTAGGCGGGTACCCTAGCACAGATACGCAGTATTTT. Translation: CSVVGGYPSTDTQYF. V gene TRBV29-1 combines with J gene TRBJ2-3; a weak D match, TRBD2 (5 bases). The CDR3 is 15 amino acids. Trimming removed 4 bases at V and 0 bases at J, with 14 bases between. Germline V gene sequence: CDR1 SQVTM, CDR2 ANQGSEA.

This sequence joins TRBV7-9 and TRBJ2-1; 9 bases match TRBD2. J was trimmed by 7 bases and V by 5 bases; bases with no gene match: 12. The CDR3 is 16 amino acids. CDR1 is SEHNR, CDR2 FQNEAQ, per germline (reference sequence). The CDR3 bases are TGTGCCAGCAGCGAGACGGCGGGGGGGCCATGGAATGAGCAGTTCTTC. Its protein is CASSETAGGPWNEQFF. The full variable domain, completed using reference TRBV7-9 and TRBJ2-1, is DTGVSQNPRHKITKRGQNVTFRCDPISEHNRLYWYRQTLGQGPEFLTYFQNEAQLEKSRLLSDRFSAERPKGSFSTLEIQRTEQGDSAMYLCASSETAGGPWNEQFFGPGTRLTVL.

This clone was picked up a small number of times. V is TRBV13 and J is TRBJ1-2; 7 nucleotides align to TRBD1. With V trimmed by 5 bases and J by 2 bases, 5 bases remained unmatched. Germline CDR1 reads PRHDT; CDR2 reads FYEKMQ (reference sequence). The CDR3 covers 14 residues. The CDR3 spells CASSPSQGNYGYTF. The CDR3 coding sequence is TGTGCCAGCAGCCCTTCACAGGGGAACTATGGCTACACCTTC.

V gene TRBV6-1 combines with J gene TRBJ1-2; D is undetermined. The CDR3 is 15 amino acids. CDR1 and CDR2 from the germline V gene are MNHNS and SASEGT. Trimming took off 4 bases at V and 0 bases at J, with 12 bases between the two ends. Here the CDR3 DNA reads TGTGCCAGCAGTGGACACCTTTCCTCTAACTATGGCTACACCTTC. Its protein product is CASSGHLSSNYGYTF.

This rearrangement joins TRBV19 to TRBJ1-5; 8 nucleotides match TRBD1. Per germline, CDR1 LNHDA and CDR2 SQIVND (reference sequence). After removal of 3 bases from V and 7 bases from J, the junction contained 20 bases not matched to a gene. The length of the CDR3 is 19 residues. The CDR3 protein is CASSIGGLFRGPAGQPQHF. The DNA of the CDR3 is TGTGCCAGTAGTATCGGGGGGTTGTTCAGGGGGCCGGCGGGGCAGCCCCAGCATTTT.

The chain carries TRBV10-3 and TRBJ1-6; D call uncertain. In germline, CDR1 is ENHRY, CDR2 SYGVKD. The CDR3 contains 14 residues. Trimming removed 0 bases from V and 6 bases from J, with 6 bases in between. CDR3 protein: CAISESTGNSPLHF. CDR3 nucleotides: TGTGCCATCAGTGAGTCCACCGGTAATTCACCCCTCCACTTT.

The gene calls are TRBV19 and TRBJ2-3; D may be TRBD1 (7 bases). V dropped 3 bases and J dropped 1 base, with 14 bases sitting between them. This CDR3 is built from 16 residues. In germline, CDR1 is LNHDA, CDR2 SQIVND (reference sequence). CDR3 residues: CASSMPGGGGTDTQYF. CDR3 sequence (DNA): TGTGCCAGTAGTATGCCTGGAGGGGGCGGCACAGATACGCAGTATTTT.

Written as DNA, the CDR3 is TGTGCCAGTAGTATAGAGGACAGCCGAATCAATCAGCCCCAGCATTTT. Its protein is CASSIEDSRINQPQHF. The chain is built from TRBV19 and TRBJ1-5; TRBD1 might be the D (6 bases). V lost 0 bases, J lost 3 bases, and 12 bases lay in between. The CDR3 has 16 residues. Germline V CDR1 and CDR2: LNHDA, SQIVND (reference sequence).

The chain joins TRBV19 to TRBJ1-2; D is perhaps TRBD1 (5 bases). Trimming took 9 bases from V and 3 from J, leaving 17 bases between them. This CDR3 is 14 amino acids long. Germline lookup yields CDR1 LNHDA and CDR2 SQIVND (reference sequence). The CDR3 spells CASKRDSTYYGYTF. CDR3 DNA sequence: TGTGCCAGCAAAAGGGACTCCACGTACTATGGCTACACCTTC.

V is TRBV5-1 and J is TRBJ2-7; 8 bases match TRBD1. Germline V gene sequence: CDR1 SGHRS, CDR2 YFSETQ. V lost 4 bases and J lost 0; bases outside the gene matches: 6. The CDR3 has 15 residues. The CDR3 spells CASSLGQARSYEQYF. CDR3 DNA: TGCGCCAGCAGCCTGGGACAGGCTCGCTCCTACGAGCAGTACTTC.

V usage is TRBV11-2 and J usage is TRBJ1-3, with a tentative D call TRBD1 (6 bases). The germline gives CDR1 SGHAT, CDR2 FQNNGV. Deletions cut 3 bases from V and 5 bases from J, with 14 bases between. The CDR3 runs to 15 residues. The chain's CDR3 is CASSLGGRERNTIYF. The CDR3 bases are TGTGCCAGCAGCTTGGGGGGGCGCGAAAGAAACACCATATATTTT. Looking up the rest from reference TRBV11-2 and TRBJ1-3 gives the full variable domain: EAGVAQSPRYKIIEKRQSVAFWCNPISGHATLYWYQQILGQGPKLLIQFQNNGVVDDSQLPKDRFSAERLKGVDSTLKIQPAKLEDSAVYLCASSLGGRERNTIYFGEGSWLTVV.